This TCR beta chain stems from a study of STAT5B mutations in CD4+ large granular lymphocyte leukemia. Control samples were healthy donors' buffy coats. Clones were read by immunoSEQ multiplex PCR, and TCRdb kept only the in-frame ones, dropping some. The top ten clones hold roughly 4.4% of a sample with about 32,000 clones, about 82% of them seen once. CDR1 is SGHNT, CDR2 YENEEA, per germline. The CDR3 has 13 amino acids. Trimming at V came to 5 bases and at J to 4 bases, leaving 4 bases not matched to a gene. This rearrangement joins TRBV11-3 to TRBJ2-5; 7 bases map to TRBD1. Sequencing was done on a sample of CD4+ T cells from blood buffy coats. The origin of this receptor is a human donor in good health. The CDR3 spells CASSKGQRETQYF. DNA of the CDR3: TGTGCCAGCAGCAAGGGACAGAGAGAGACCCAGTACTTC. Filled out from reference TRBV11-3 and TRBJ2-5, the complete variable domain reads EAGVVQSPRYKIIEKKQPVAFWCNPISGHNTLYWYLQNLGQGPELLIRYENEEAVDDSQLPKDRFSAERLKGVDSTLKIQPAELGDSAVYLCASSKGQRETQYFGPGTRLLVL.